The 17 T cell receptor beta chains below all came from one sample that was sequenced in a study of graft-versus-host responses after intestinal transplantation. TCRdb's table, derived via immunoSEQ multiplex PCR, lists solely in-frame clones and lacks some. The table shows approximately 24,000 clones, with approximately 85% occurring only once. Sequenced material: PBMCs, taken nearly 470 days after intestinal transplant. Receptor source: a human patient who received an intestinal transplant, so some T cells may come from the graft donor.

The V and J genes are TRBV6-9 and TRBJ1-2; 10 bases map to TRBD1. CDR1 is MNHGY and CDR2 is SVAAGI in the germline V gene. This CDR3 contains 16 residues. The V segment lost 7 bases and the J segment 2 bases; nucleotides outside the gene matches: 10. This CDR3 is CASKRTGGNTNYGYTF. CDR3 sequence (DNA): TGTGCCAGCAAAAGGACAGGGGGGAATACAAACTATGGCTACACCTTC.

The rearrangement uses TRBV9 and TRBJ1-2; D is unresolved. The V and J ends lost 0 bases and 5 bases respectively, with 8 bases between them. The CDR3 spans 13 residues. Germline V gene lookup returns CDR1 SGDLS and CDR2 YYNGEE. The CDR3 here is CASSVVGGYGYTF. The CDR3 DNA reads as TGTGCCAGCAGCGTAGTAGGCGGGTATGGCTACACCTTC.

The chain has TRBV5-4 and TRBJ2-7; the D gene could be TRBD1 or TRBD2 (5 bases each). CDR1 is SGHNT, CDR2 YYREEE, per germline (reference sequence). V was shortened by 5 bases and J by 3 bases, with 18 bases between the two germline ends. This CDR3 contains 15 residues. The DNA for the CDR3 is TGTGCCAGCAGACCAACTCCGGGACCGTACTACGAGCAGTACTTC. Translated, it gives CASRPTPGPYYEQYF.

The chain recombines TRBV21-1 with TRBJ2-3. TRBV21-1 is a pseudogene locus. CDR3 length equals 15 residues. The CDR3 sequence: CASSKARASTDTQYF. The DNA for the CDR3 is TGTGCCAGCAGCAAAGCAAGGGCTAGCACAGATACGCAGTATTTT.

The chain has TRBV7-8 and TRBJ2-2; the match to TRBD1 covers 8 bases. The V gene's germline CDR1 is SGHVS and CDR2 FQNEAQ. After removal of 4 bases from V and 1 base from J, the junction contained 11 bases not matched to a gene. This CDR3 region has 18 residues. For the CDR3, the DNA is TGTGCCAGCAGCTCATCATTTGGGACAGGTGTGAACACCGGGGAGCTGTTTTTT. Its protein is CASSSSFGTGVNTGELFF.

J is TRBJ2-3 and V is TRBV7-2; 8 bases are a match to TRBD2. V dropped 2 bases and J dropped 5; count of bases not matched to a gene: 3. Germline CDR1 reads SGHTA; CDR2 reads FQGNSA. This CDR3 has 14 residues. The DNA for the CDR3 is TGTGCCAGCAGCTTAAATAGCGGGATAGATACGCAGTATTTT. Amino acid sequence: CASSLNSGIDTQYF. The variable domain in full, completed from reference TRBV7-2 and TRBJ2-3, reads GAGVSQSPSNKVTEKGKDVELRCDPISGHTALYWYRQSLGQGLEFLIYFQGNSAPDKSGLPSDRFSAERTGGSVSTLTIQRTQQEDSAVYLCASSLNSGIDTQYFGPGTRLTVL.

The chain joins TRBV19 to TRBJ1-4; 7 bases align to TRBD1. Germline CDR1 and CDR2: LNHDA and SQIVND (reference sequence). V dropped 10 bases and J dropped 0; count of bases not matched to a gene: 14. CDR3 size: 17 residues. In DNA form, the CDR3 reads TGTGCCACTTCCGGGACAGAGAGCATTGCAACTAATGAAAAACTGTTTTTT. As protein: CATSGTESIATNEKLFF.

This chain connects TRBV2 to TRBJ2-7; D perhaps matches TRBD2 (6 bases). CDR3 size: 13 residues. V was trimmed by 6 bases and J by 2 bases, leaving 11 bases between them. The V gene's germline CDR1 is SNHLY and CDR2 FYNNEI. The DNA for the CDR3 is TGTGCCAGCAGCCCCCGACTAGCCTACGAGCAGTACTTC. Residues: CASSPRLAYEQYF.

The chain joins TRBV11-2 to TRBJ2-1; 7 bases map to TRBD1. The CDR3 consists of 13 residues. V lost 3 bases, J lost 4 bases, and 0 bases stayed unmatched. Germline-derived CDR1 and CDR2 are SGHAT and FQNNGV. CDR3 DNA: TGTGCCAGCAGCTTGGACAGGTACAATGAGCAGTTCTTC. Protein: CASSLDRYNEQFF.

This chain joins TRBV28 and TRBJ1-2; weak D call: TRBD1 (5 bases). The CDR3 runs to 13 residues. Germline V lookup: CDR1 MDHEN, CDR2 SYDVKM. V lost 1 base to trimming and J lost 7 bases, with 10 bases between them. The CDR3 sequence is CASSLYSGSGYTF. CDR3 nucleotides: TGTGCCAGCAGTTTATATTCAGGGAGTGGCTACACCTTC.

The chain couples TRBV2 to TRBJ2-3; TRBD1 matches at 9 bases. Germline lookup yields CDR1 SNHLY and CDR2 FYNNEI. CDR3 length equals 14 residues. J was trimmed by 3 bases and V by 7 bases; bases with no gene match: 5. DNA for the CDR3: TGTGCCAGCAACCTTGGGACAGGGACAGATACGCAGTATTTT. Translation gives CASNLGTGTDTQYF.

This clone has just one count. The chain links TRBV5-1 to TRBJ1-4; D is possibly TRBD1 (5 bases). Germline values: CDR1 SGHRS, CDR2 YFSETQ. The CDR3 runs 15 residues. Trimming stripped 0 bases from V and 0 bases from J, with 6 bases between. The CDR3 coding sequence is TGCGCCAGCAGCTTGGGAGGGGCAACTAATGAAAAACTGTTTTTT. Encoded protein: CASSLGGATNEKLFF.

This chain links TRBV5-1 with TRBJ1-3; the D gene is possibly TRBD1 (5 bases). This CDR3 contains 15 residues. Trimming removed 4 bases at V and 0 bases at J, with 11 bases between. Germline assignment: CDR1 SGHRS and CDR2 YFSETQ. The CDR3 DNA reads TGCGCCAGCAGCCCCAGGGTCGCCTCTGGAAACACCATATATTTT. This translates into CASSPRVASGNTIYF.

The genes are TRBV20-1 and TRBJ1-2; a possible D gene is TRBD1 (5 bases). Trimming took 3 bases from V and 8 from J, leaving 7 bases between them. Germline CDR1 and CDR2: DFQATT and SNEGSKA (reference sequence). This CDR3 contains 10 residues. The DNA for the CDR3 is TGCAGTGCTAGGGGGGAAGGCTACACCTTC. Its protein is CSARGEGYTF.

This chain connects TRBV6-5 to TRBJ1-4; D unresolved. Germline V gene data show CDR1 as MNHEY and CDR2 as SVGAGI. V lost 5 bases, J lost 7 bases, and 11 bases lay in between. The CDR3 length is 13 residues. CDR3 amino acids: CASSPEGLEKLFF. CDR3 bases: TGTGCCAGCAGTCCGGAGGGTCTTGAAAAACTGTTTTTT.

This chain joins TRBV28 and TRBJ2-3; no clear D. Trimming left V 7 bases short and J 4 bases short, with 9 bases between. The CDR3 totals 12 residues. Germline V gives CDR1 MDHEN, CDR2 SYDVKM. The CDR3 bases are TGTGCCAGCATCTCTTGGGCAGATACGCAGTATTTT. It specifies CASISWADTQYF.

The CDR3 region has the DNA TGTGCCAGCAGTGAAGGTGGGGTTAACACTGAAGCTTTCTTT. This gives the protein CASSEGGVNTEAFF. V gene TRBV25-1 combines with J gene TRBJ1-1, with unresolved D. CDR1 and CDR2 (germline): MGHDK, SYGVNS. The ends were cut back, 2 bases at V and 2 bases at J, with 9 bases in the middle. This CDR3 has 14 residues.